Included here is one T cell receptor (beta chain) sequence, with context. Antigen: not known. Deletions cut 3 bases from V and 5 bases from J, with 10 bases between. CDR1 and CDR2 from the germline V gene are MGHDK and SYGVNS. The CDR3 runs to 13 residues. The data were taken from a study of T cell responses to AZD1222 COVID-19 vaccine. At the level of the study: Pooled samples include second doses given at about 4 or 12 weeks.

Study-level results: Clonal diversity may have been underestimated, and the donors were mostly white British, with more females than males. Variant regions that are unmutated are reportedly the target of nearly half of spike-specific TCRs.

The protocol was immunoSEQ multiplex PCR, while the TCRdb copy is restricted to in-frame clones and leaves out a portion. The table has approximately 120,000 clones, over 85% seen once; the top ten hold about 3.1%. This TCR derives from an adult in good health. The V call is TRBV25-1, the J call TRBJ2-5; D remains unclear. Here the sequenced sample was peripheral blood, taken on day 0 of AZD1222 vaccination. CDR3 loop: CASSDVGSETQYF. The CDR3 nucleotides read TGTGCCAGCAGTGACGTAGGGTCCGAGACCCAGTACTTC. The full variable domain, with the rest looked up from reference TRBV25-1 and TRBJ2-5, is EADIYQTPRYLVIGTGKKITLECSQTMGHDKMYWYQQDPGMELHLIHYSYGVNSTEKGDLSSESTVSRIRTEHFPLTLESARPSHTSQYLCASSDVGSETQYFGPGTRLLVL.